This is a list of T cell receptor beta chains from one sample in a study of blood T cell repertoires in COVID-19. Repertoires were generated with immunoSEQ multiplex PCR, while TCRdb's copy carries only in-frame clones and drops some. The repertoire holds around 180,000 clones, with about 85% as singletons. Sequencing was carried out using peripheral blood. Receptors originate from a man aged 55 to 70 with acute or convalescent COVID-19. CDR3s include the opening cysteine and the closing phenylalanine or tryptophan.

TRBJ1-2	TRBV10-3	CAISEYRVPRHGYTF
TRBJ1-1	TRBV5-1	CASSLQRGQAVGAFF
TRBJ1-1	TRBV5-6	CASSSRTGGTAFF
TRBJ1-2	TRBV5-1	CASSLDRPQYGYTF
TRBJ1-2	TRBV5-6	CASSLGSGSRYTF
TRBJ2-1	TRBV12-5	CASGTGTGVGNEQFF
TRBJ2-2	TRBV5-1	CASSSYGGYTGELFF
TRBJ2-1	TRBV19	CASSIRSTYNEQFF
TRBJ1-5	TRBV19	CASSSGQGLNQPQHF
TRBJ1-1	TRBV18	CASSPPASLFTEAFF
TRBJ2-7	TRBV7-2	CASSSGTSGRASYEQYF
TRBJ1-6	TRBV19	CASSMGRITQSPLHF
TRBJ1-1	TRBV19	CASSIRDTEAFF
TRBJ1-1	TRBV27	CASSYPLNTEAFF
TRBJ2-1	TRBV6-2/TRBV6-3	CASSYSDRTSGNEQFF
TRBJ2-1	TRBV9	CASSSRREGSYNEQFF